This TCR beta chain is from a study of blood T cell repertoires in COVID-19. This clone showed up many times. TCRdb's copy holds only in-frame clones and misses some; the assay was immunoSEQ multiplex PCR. The sample holds over 200,000 clones, about 81% seen once. The sample taken for sequencing was PBMCs or T cells enriched from blood (not recorded which). This receptor was taken from a man aged 35 to 55 who had recovered from COVID-19.

The CDR3 loop reads CASSQSGWSSGGYEQYF. The CDR3 DNA follows: TGTGCCAGCAGCCAATCCGGCTGGTCTAGCGGGGGATACGAGCAGTACTTC. This chain uses TRBV14 with TRBJ2-7; 10 positions agree with TRBD2. With 2 bases clipped from V and 4 bases from J, the junction kept 11 bases outside the gene matches. Germline assignment: CDR1 SGHDN and CDR2 FVKESK. The CDR3 has 17 residues.